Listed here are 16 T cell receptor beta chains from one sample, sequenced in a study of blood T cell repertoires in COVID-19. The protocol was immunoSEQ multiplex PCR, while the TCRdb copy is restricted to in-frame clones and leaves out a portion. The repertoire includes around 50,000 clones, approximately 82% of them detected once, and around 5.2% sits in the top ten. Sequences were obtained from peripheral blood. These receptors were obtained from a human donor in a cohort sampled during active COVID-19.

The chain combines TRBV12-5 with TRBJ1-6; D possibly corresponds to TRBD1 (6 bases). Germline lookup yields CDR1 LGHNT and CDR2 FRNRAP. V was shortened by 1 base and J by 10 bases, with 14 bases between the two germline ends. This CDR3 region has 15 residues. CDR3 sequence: CASGLDLRQGSPLHF. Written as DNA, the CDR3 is TGTGCTAGTGGTTTGGATCTTAGGCAGGGGTCACCCCTCCACTTT.

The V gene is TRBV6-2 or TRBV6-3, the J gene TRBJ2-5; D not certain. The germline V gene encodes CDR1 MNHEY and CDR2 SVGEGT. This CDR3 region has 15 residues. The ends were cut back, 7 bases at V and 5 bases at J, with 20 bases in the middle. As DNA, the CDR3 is TGTGCCAGCACCCCCATCCTGGGCTTCCCTGAGACCCAGTACTTC. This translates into CASTPILGFPETQYF.

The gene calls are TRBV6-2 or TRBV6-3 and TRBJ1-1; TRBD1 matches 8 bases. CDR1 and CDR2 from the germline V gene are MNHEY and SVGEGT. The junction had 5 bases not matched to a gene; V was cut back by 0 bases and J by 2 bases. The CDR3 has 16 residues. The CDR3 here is CASSYSEDRGNTEAFF. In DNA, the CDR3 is TGTGCCAGCAGTTACTCCGAAGACAGGGGTAACACTGAAGCTTTCTTT.

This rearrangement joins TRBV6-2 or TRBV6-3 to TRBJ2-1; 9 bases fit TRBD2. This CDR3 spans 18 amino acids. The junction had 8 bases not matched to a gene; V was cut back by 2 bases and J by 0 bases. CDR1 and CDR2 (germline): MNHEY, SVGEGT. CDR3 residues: CASSYERGALSSYNEQFF. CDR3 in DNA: TGTGCCAGCAGTTACGAGCGGGGGGCATTGAGCTCCTACAATGAGCAGTTCTTC.

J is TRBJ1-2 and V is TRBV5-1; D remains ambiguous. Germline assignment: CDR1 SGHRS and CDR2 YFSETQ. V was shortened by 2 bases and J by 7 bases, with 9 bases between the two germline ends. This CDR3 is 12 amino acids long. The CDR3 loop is CASSLRSGGYTF. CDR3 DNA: TGCGCCAGCAGCTTACGATCGGGTGGCTACACCTTC.

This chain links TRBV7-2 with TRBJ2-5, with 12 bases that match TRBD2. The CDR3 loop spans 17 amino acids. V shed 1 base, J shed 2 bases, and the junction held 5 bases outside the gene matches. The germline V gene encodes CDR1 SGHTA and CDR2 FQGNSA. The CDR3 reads CASSLGPSGGGQETQYF. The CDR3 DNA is TGTGCCAGCAGCTTAGGGCCTAGCGGGGGGGGTCAAGAGACCCAGTACTTC.

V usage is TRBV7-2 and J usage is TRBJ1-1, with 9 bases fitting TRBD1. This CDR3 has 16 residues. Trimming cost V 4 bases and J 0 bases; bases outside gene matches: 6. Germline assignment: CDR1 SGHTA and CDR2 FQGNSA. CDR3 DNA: TGTGCCAGCAGCTCACAGGGGGCGTCCATGAACACTGAAGCTTTCTTT. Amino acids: CASSSQGASMNTEAFF.

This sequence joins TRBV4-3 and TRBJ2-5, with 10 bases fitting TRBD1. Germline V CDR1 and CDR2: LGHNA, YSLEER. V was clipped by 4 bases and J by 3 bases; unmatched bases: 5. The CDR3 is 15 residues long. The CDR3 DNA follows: TGCGCCAGCAGCCCAAGGACAGGGGGAGAAGAGACCCAGTACTTC. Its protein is CASSPRTGGEETQYF.

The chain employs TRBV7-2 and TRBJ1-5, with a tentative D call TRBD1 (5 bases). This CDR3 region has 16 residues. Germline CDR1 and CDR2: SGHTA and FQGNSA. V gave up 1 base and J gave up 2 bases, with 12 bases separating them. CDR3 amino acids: CASSLVGPRGNQPQHF. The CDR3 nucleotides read TGTGCCAGCAGCTTAGTGGGGCCTCGAGGCAATCAGCCCCAGCATTTT.

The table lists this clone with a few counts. The CDR3 loop is CASSQDFVLITGELFF. For the CDR3, the DNA is TGCGCCAGCAGCCAAGATTTTGTTCTAATCACCGGGGAGCTGTTTTTT. V gene TRBV4-3 combines with J gene TRBJ2-2; D is unresolved. Looked up from germline, CDR1 is LGHNA and CDR2 is YSLEER. The CDR3 is 16 residues long. The germline V and J ends were trimmed by 0 bases and 4 bases, with 12 bases remaining between them.

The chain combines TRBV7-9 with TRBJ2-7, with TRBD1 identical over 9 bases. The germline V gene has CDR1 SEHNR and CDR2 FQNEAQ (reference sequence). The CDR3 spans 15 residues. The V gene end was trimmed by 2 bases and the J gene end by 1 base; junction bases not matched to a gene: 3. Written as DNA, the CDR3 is TGTGCCAGCAGCTTAACACAGGGGGCGTCCTACGAGCAGTACTTC. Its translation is CASSLTQGASYEQYF.

The CDR3 region has the DNA TGTGCCAGCAGCCCGGCGGGGGACAATCAGCCCCAGCATTTT. Amino acids: CASSPAGDNQPQHF. The gene calls are TRBV28 and TRBJ1-5; D might be TRBD1 (5 bases). Germline loops: CDR1 MDHEN, CDR2 SYDVKM. This CDR3 comprises 14 residues. V lost 6 bases and J 3 bases, leaving 12 bases between the germline ends.

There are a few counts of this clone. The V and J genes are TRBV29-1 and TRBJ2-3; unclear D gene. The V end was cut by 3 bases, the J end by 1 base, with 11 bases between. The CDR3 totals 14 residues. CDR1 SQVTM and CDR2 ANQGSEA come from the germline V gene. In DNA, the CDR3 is TGCAGCGTTGATCGCCCCCAGGGCACAGATACGCAGTATTTT. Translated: CSVDRPQGTDTQYF.

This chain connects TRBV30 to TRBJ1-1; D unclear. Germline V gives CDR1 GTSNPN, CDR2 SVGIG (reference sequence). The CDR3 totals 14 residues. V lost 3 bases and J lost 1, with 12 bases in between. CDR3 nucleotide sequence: TGTGCCTGGAGGACTCCCCCCACGAACACTGAAGCTTTCTTT. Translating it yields CAWRTPPTNTEAFF.

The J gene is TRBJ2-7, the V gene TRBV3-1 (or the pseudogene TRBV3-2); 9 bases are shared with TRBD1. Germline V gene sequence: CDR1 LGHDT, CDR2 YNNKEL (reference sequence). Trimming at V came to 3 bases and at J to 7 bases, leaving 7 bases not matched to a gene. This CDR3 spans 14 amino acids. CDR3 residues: CASSQRDRAGEQYF. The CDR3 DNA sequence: TGTGCCAGCAGCCAGAGGGACAGGGCCGGTGAGCAGTACTTC.

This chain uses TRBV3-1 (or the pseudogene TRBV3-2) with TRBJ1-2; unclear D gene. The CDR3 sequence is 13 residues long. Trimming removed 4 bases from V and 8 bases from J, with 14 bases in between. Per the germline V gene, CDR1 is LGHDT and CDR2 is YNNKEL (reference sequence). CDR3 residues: CASSLTENRGYTF. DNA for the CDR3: TGTGCCAGCAGCCTCACAGAGAACCGGGGCTACACCTTC.